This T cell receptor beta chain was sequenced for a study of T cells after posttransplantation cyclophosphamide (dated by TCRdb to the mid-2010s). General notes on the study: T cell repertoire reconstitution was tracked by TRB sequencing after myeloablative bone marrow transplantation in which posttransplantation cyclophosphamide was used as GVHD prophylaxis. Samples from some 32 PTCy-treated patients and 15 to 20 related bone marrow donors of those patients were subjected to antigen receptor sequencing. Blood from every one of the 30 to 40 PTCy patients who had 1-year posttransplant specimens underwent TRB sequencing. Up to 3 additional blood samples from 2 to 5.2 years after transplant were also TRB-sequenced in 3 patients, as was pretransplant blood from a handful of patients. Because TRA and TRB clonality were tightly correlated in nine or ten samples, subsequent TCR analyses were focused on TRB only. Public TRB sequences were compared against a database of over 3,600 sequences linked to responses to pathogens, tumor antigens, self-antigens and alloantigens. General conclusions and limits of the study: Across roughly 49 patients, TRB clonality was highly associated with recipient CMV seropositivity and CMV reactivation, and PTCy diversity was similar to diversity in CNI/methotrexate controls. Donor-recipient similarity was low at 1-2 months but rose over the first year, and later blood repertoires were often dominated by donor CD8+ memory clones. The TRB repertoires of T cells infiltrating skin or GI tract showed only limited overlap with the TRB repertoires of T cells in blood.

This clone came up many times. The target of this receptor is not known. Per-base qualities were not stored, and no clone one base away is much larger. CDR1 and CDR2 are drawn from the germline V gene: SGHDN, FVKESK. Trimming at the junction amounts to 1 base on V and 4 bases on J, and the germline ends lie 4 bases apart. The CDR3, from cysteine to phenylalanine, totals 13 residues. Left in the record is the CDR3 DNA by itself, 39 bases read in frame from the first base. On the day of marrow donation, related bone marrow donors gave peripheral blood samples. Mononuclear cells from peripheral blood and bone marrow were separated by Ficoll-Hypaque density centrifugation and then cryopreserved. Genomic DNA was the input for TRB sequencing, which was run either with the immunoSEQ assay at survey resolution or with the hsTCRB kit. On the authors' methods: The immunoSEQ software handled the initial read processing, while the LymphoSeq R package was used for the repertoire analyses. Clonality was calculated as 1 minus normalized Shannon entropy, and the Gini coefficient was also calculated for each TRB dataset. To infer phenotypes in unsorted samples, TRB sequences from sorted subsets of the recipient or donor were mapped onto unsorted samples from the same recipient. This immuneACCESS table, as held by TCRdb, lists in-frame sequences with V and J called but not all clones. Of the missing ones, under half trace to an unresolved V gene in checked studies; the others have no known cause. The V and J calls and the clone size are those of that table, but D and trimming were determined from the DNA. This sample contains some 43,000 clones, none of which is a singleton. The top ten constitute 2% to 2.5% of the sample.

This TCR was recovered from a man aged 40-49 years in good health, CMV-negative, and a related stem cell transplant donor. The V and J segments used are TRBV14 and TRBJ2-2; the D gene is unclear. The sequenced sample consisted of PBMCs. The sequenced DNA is TGTGCCAGCAGCCAAGGAGTCACCGGGGAGCTGTTTTTT. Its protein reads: CASSQGVTGELFF.